Listed here are 28 T cell receptor beta chains from one sample, sequenced in a study of CD8+CD57+ T cells in acquired aplastic anemia. An expansion of CD8+CD57+ cells by flow cytometry had been shown in patients chosen for sequencing. Using genomic DNA as the template, TCR beta VDJ and CDR3 profiling was carried out. TCRdb recomputed calls from the reads with MiXCR, one row per CDR3 protein. The sample includes about 180,000 distinct CDR3 sequences, 63% seen only once; the top ten take approximately 46%. Sequencing input: sorted CD4+, CD8+, or CD8+CD57+ T cells (not recorded which) from PBMCs. The source is a human donor with aplastic anemia.

This chain uses TRBV29-1 with TRBJ2-7; 7 positions agree with TRBD1. The CDR3 is 13 residues long. Looked up from germline, CDR1 is SQVTM and CDR2 is ANQGSEA. Trimming took 7 bases from V and 0 from J; bases not matched to a gene: 6. CDR3 sequence (DNA): TGCAGCGCTATGACAGGGAGCTCCTACGAGCAGTACTTC. Translation: CSAMTGSSYEQYF.

The genes are TRBV7-8 and TRBJ2-7, with 7 bases lining up with TRBD1. V shed 5 bases and J 2 bases; nucleotides not matched to a gene: 6. The CDR3 loop spans 14 amino acids. Germline assignment: CDR1 SGHVS and CDR2 FQNEAQ. In DNA form, the CDR3 reads TGTGCCAGCAGCCGAGACAGGGCCCCCTACGAGCAGTACTTC. Translated: CASSRDRAPYEQYF.

This clonotype was counted ten times or more. V usage is TRBV27 and J usage is TRBJ2-7, with D perhaps matching TRBD1 (5 bases). Germline V gives CDR1 MNHEY, CDR2 SMNVEV (reference sequence). The CDR3 contains 13 residues. V lost 4 bases to trimming and J lost 6 bases, with 13 bases between them. CDR3 in DNA: TGTGCCAGCAGTTACGGGCCCCAGGGCGAGCAGTACTTC. This codes for CASSYGPQGEQYF.

V is TRBV7-9 and J is TRBJ1-3, with 7 bases identical to TRBD1. The CDR3 sequence is 17 residues long. The V and J ends lost 11 bases and 0 bases, in that order; junction bases with no gene match: 16. Germline V gene sequence: CDR1 SEHNR, CDR2 FQNEAQ (reference sequence). The CDR3 region has the DNA TGTGCCTGGACAGGAGGGGTTTGGGAGAGCTCTGGAAACACCATATATTTT. It codes for CAWTGGVWESSGNTIYF.

This chain uses TRBV12-5 with TRBJ2-7; D remains unclear. The germline gives CDR1 LGHNT, CDR2 FRNRAP. The CDR3 contains 13 residues. Trimming took 2 bases from V and 3 from J, leaving 8 bases between them. The CDR3 here is CASGLQGFYEQYF. The CDR3 DNA follows: TGTGCTAGTGGTTTGCAAGGGTTCTACGAGCAGTACTTC.

In its sample, this clonotype was seen many times. V usage is TRBV2 and J usage is TRBJ2-7; TRBD1 agrees at 10 bases. V gave up 3 bases and J gave up 5 bases; unmatched junction bases: 4. This CDR3 region has 14 residues. Germline V lookup: CDR1 SNHLY, CDR2 FYNNEI. Here the CDR3 reads CASSERGQGDEQYF. In DNA form, the CDR3 reads TGTGCCAGCAGTGAGCGTGGACAGGGGGACGAGCAGTACTTC.

About this clonotype: One end of the junction is discordant with germline, which a read error may explain. The chain recombines TRBV7-2 with TRBJ2-2, with TRBD2 matching over 16 bases. Per the germline V gene, CDR1 is SGHTA and CDR2 is FQGNSA. The CDR3 runs 17 residues. As DNA, the CDR3 is TGTGCCAGCAGCTGGGGACTAGCGGGGGGGGCCTGGCGGGGAGCTGTTTTT. Its translation is CASSWGLAGGAWRGAVF.

Concerning this clonotype itself: One junction end does not reproduce the germline sequence, and a read error may be involved. This sequence joins TRBV4-1 and TRBJ1-4; D gene unclear. The V gene's germline CDR1 is MGHRA and CDR2 YSYEKL. The CDR3 is 17 residues long. The CDR3 reads CTSSQELVLITNEKLFF. DNA for the CDR3: TGCACCAGCAGCCAAGAACTGGTTCTCATAACTAATGAAAAACTGTTTTTT.

The chain uses TRBV25-1 and TRBJ2-1; no reliable D call. Between the trimmed V and J ends, which lost 2 bases and 1 base, there was a span of 3 bases. The germline CDR1 and CDR2 sequences are MGHDK and SYGVNS. The CDR3 covers 13 residues. CDR3 sequence reads: CASSEQSYNEQFF. The CDR3 region has the DNA TGTGCCAGCAGTGAACAATCCTACAATGAGCAGTTCTTC. The full variable domain, completed using reference TRBV25-1 and TRBJ2-1, is EADIYQTPRYLVIGTGKKITLECSQTMGHDKMYWYQQDPGMELHLIHYSYGVNSTEKGDLSSESTVSRIRTEHFPLTLESARPSHTSQYLCASSEQSYNEQFFGPGTRLTVL.

In the case of this clonotype: An end of the junction differs from the germline gene, which may be a read error. The genes are TRBV15 and TRBJ2-5, with TRBD2 matching 11 bases. Germline-derived CDR1 and CDR2 are LNHNV and YYDKDF (reference sequence). The CDR3 runs 15 residues. Here the CDR3 reads CASSFSGGAGETQYF. The CDR3 region has the DNA TGTGCCAGCAGCTTTAGCGGGGGGGCCGGAGAGACCCAGTACTTC.

In regard to this clonotype: A read error is possible here, since a much larger clone lies one base away. The chain couples TRBV7-3 to TRBJ1-6; D unclear. Germline loops: CDR1 SGHTA, CDR2 FQGTGA. CDR3 length: 13 residues. CDR3 nucleotides: TGTGCCAGCAGCTCTAACTCTGGATCACCCCACCACTTT. Translated: CASSSNSGSPHHF.

J is TRBJ1-5 and V is TRBV10-2, with D maybe TRBD1 (6 bases). The CDR3 length is 15 residues. Trimming stripped 2 bases from V and 0 bases from J, with 8 bases between. Germline V gene data show CDR1 as WSHSY and CDR2 as SAAADI. This CDR3 reads CASSETGNSNQPQHF. The CDR3 DNA reads TGCGCCAGCAGTGAGACAGGGAATAGCAATCAGCCCCAGCATTTT.

The chain combines TRBV20-1 with TRBJ1-6; 8 bases are shared with TRBD1. V trimming: 3 bases; J trimming: 9 bases; junction bases outside the gene matches: 7. The CDR3 length is 14 residues. Germline V CDR1 and CDR2: DFQATT, SNEGSKA (reference sequence). The CDR3 bases are TGCAGTGCTAGTGATCAGGGGGCAGGTTCACCCCTCCACTTT. This sequence encodes CSASDQGAGSPLHF.

This rearrangement joins TRBV27 to TRBJ2-2; D is unresolved. The germline V and J ends were trimmed by 2 bases and 6 bases, with 4 bases remaining between them. There are 12 residues in the CDR3. Germline V gene lookup returns CDR1 MNHEY and CDR2 SMNVEV (reference sequence). CDR3 residues: CASSLESGELFF. The CDR3 bases are TGTGCCAGCAGTTTAGAGTCCGGGGAGCTGTTTTTT.

The chain is built from TRBV5-1 and TRBJ1-1; D unclear. Germline V gene data show CDR1 as SGHRS and CDR2 as YFSETQ. The CDR3 runs 14 residues. V lost 0 bases, J lost 1 base, and 7 bases lay in between. DNA for the CDR3: TGCGCCAGCAGCTTGGTTGTGGGGAACACTGAAGCTTTCTTT. Its translation is CASSLVVGNTEAFF.

V usage is TRBV7-2 and J usage is TRBJ2-1, with D possibly matching TRBD2 (5 bases). CDR3 size: 14 residues. Germline V gives CDR1 SGHTA, CDR2 FQGNSA. The V gene lost 8 bases and the J gene lost 3 bases, with 14 bases spanning the gap. CDR3 in DNA: TGTGCCAGCGGCTCGGAGCGGATCTACAATGAGCAGTTCTTC. As protein: CASGSERIYNEQFF.

The chain is built from TRBV20-1 and TRBJ1-1; 7 nucleotides align to TRBD1. Germline lookup yields CDR1 DFQATT and CDR2 SNEGSKA (reference sequence). The CDR3 covers 15 residues. After removal of 5 bases from V and 1 base from J, the junction contained 10 bases not matched to a gene. The CDR3 sequence is CSASRLDRANTEAFF. In DNA, the CDR3 is TGCAGTGCTTCTCGACTCGACAGGGCGAACACTGAAGCTTTCTTT.

Many counts were recorded for this clonotype. The rearrangement links TRBV24-1 to TRBJ2-7; 12 bases are shared with TRBD2. The CDR3 sequence is 15 residues long. Germline values: CDR1 KGHDR, CDR2 SFDVKD. Unmatched junction bases numbered 4, after V lost 3 bases and J lost 5 bases. The CDR3 DNA reads as TGTGCCACCAGTGATCGGACTAGCGGGGCCAACGAGCAGTACTTC. This gives the protein CATSDRTSGANEQYF.

The chain uses TRBV7-9 and TRBJ1-4, with 7 bases fitting TRBD1. The CDR3 has 15 residues. Looked up from germline, CDR1 is SEHNR and CDR2 is FQNEAQ (reference sequence). V was clipped by 2 bases and J by 7 bases; unmatched bases: 7. The CDR3, as DNA: TGTGCCAGCAGCTTACTACAGGGGCAGGGTGAAAAACTGTTTTTT. Its translation: CASSLLQGQGEKLFF. The whole variable domain, remainder taken from reference TRBV7-9 and TRBJ1-4, is DTGVSQNPRHKITKRGQNVTFRCDPISEHNRLYWYRQTLGQGPEFLTYFQNEAQLEKSRLLSDRFSAERPKGSFSTLEIQRTEQGDSAMYLCASSLLQGQGEKLFFGSGTQLSVL.

V gene TRBV15 combines with J gene TRBJ2-3; D is unresolved. The V gene's germline CDR1 is LNHNV and CDR2 YYDKDF (reference sequence). The CDR3 spans 13 residues. V gave up 2 bases and J gave up 6 bases, with 9 bases separating them. CDR3 bases: TGTGCCACCAGCAGACCCACGCATGATACGCAGTATTTT. This sequence encodes CATSRPTHDTQYF.

This chain joins TRBV30 and TRBJ1-2; D remains unclear. Looked up from germline, CDR1 is GTSNPN and CDR2 is SVGIG (reference sequence). This CDR3 has 11 residues. Trimming removed 5 bases from V and 4 bases from J, with 8 bases in between. As DNA, the CDR3 is TGTGCCTGGCTGGGCCTCTATGGCTACACCTTC. This gives the protein CAWLGLYGYTF.

This rearrangement joins TRBV24-1 to TRBJ2-5; D is tentatively TRBD1 or TRBD2 (6 bases each). CDR1 and CDR2 (germline): KGHDR, SFDVKD. V lost 9 bases, J lost 5 bases, and 18 bases lay in between. The CDR3 sequence is 14 residues long. The CDR3 reads CATLRGAHGETQYF. The CDR3 coding sequence is TGTGCCACCCTGAGGGGGGCCCACGGGGAGACCCAGTACTTC.

Turning to this clonotype: An end of the junction differs from the germline gene, which may be a read error. J is TRBJ2-5 and V is TRBV5-1, with TRBD1 matching 7 bases. There are 14 residues in the CDR3. Germline V CDR1 and CDR2: SGHRS, YFSETQ. CDR3 sequence reads: CASSVGTAQETQNF. The CDR3 nucleotides are TGCGCCAGCAGCGTAGGGACAGCGCAAGAGACCCAGAACTTC.

To note about this clonotype: One junction end does not reproduce the germline sequence, and a read error may be involved. The chain uses TRBV10-3 and TRBJ1-2, with D unresolved. CDR1 is ENHRY and CDR2 is SYGVKD in the germline V gene. The CDR3 totals 14 residues. The CDR3: CASSYSKWDYGYTF. The CDR3, as DNA: TGTGCCAGCAGTTACTCGAAATGGGACTATGGCTACACCTTC.

The rearrangement joins TRBV5-1 to TRBJ2-7; perhaps D is TRBD1 or TRBD2 (5 bases each). Germline V gene data show CDR1 as SGHRS and CDR2 as YFSETQ. This CDR3 has 16 residues. The V end lost 4 bases, the J end lost 1 base, and 18 bases lay between the germline ends. Here the CDR3 DNA reads TGCGCCAGCAGCCAAGATTCGTCGGGGCCATCCTACGAGCAGTACTTC. Protein sequence: CASSQDSSGPSYEQYF.

As to this clonotype: Germline is not matched at one junction end, which may reflect a read error. The chain joins TRBV7-7 to TRBJ2-6; the D gene could be TRBD1 or TRBD2 (5 bases each). This CDR3 comprises 15 residues. The germline CDR1 and CDR2 sequences are SSHAT and FNYEAQ (reference sequence). The CDR3 nucleotides read TGTGCCAGCAGCCCCGGGGTATCTGGGGCCAACGTCCTGGCTTTC. It specifies CASSPGVSGANVLAF.

This chain uses TRBV2 with TRBJ2-3; no firm D call. V lost 6 bases, J lost 4 bases, and 8 bases lay in between. CDR1 and CDR2 (germline): SNHLY, FYNNEI. This CDR3 spans 12 amino acids. CDR3 bases: TGTGCCAGCAGGCCAACAGCAGATACGCAGTATTTT. Amino acids: CASRPTADTQYF.

J is TRBJ2-6 and V is TRBV20-1; D uncertain. The CDR3 runs 12 residues. Germline CDR1 and CDR2: DFQATT and SNEGSKA (reference sequence). V was clipped by 6 bases and J by 2 bases, with 5 bases between them. This chain's CDR3 is CSASPGANVLTF. The DNA for the CDR3 is TGCAGTGCCTCCCCTGGGGCCAACGTCCTGACTTTC.